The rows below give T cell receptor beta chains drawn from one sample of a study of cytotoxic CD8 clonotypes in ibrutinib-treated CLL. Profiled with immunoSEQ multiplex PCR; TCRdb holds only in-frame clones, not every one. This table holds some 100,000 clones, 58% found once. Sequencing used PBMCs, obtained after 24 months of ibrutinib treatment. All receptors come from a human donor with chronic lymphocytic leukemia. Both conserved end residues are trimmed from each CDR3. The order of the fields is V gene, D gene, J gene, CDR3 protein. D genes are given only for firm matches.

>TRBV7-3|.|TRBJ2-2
ASSSDRFGELF
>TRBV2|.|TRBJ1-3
ASSESGNTIY
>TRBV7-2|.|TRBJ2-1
ASSLDGENEQF
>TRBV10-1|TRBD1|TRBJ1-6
ASGTVDSPLH
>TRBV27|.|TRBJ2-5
ASSFAGGRGETQY
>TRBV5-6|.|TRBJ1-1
ASSFLGRGNTEAF
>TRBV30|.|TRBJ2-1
AWSLPSGPKAYNEQF
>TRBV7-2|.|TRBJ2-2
ASSVMPGGTNTGELF
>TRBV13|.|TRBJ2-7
ASSLRRTSYEQY
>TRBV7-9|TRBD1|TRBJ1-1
ASSPGDRKNTEAF
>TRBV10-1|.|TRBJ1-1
ASSSRGMEDF
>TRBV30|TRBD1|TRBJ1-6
AWTPRTGGNSPLH
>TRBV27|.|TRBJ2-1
ASSSGPEGLHEQF
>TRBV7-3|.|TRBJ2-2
ASSDQAGIRELF
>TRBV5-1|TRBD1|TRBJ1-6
ASSFQTGLYGDSPLH
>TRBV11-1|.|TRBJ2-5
ASSFSVYQETQY
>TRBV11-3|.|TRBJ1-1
ASSLRDEAF
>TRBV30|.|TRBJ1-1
AWSRIAVGNTEAF
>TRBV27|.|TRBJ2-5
ASRKGGGGQETQY
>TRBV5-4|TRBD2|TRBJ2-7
ASSSVAGLGSYEQY
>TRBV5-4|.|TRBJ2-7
ASSLAGRDEQY
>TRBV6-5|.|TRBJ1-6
ASSFTTNSPLH
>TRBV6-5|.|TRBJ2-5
ASSYSGGLRETQY
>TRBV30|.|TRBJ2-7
AWSASGPYEQY
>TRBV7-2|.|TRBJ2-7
ASSLAGPLYEQY
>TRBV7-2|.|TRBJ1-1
ASSPRTAWNTEAF
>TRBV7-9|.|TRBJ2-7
ASSRDKTYEQY
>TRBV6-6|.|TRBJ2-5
ASSLLVQETQY
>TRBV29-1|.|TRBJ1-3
SVQGGAGDSGNTIY
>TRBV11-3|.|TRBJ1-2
ASSLERPRDEGGYT
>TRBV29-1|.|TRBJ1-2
SVEDPGIYGYT
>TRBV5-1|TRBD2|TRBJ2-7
ASSGGDGRYEQY
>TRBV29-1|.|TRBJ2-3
SHQRGTLSTDTQY
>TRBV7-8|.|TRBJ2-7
ASTDLRGYEQY
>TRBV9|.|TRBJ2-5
ASSVGNRAQETQY
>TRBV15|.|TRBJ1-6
ATSRGTAPSPLH
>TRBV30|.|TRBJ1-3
AWSVLGGSAIY
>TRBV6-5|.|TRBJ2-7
ASSYGREQY
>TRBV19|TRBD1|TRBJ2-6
ASSIGRQGAGANVLT
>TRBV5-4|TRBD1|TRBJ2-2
ASGQGGRDTGELF
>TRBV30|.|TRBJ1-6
AWSVLTGYNSPLH
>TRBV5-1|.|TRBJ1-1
ASSPTLPDRKGTEAF